These T cell receptor beta chains were read from a single sample in a study of blood T cell repertoires in COVID-19. The table came from immunoSEQ multiplex PCR; TCRdb's copy has only in-frame clones and leaves some out. The profile covers approximately 120,000 clones, with roughly 85% appearing a single time and just over 6.5% taken by the ten largest. Sequences were obtained from peripheral blood. Receptors were obtained from an elderly man with active or convalescent COVID-19. The CDR3 runs from the conserved cysteine through the conserved F or W. D genes are given only for firm matches. Clone sizes are given selectively: once, few, many, or a class where the clone is expanded.

j_gene,abundance,v_gene,d_gene,CDR3nt,CDR3aa
TRBJ2-7,.,TRBV7-2,TRBD1,TGTGCCAGCAGCTTAGTTTCAGGGGGCTCCTACGAGCAGTACTTC,CASSLVSGGSYEQYF
TRBJ1-2,.,TRBV7-2,.,TGTGCCAGCAGCCCCCGCGGGGGCAAGTCGAACTATGGCTACACCTTC,CASSPRGGKSNYGYTF
TRBJ1-2,.,TRBV2,TRBD1,TGTGCCAGCAAAAGACTCGGGACAGGGGACGGCTACACCTTC,CASKRLGTGDGYTF
TRBJ2-7,few,TRBV7-9,.,TGTGCCAGCAGCTGGGGACGGGAGTACGAGCAGTACTTC,CASSWGREYEQYF
TRBJ1-5,.,TRBV6-6,.,TGTGCCAGCAGTCACAGGGCATGGGGCAATCAGCCCCAGCATTTT,CASSHRAWGNQPQHF
TRBJ2-1,.,TRBV5-1,TRBD1,TGCGCCAGCACCGAAGCCGGGACAGGGATAAACAATGAGCAGTTCTTC,CASTEAGTGINNEQFF
TRBJ2-5,.,TRBV10-3,.,TGTGCCATCAGTGAGTCGGTAGACGGGGAGACCCAGTACTTC,CAISESVDGETQYF
TRBJ2-1,.,TRBV20-1,TRBD2,TGCAGTGCTAGTCATGGGACTAGCGGGGGGGCGGGTTACAATGAGCAGTTCTTC,CSASHGTSGGAGYNEQFF
TRBJ2-2,.,TRBV28,.,TGTGCCAGCAGTCCCGCACAGGTGGGCACCGGGGAGCTGTTTTTT,CASSPAQVGTGELFF
TRBJ2-2,.,TRBV7-7,TRBD1,TGTGCCAGCACCATAGGGACAGGGGACACCGGGGAGCTGTTTTTT,CASTIGTGDTGELFF
TRBJ1-1,.,TRBV29-1,TRBD1,TGCAGCGCTCCTCTGACAGGGTTGGACGCTTTCTTT,CSAPLTGLDAFF
TRBJ2-3,.,TRBV19,TRBD2,TGTGCCAGTAACCCGACTAGCGGGAGGCCAGATACGCAGTATTTT,CASNPTSGRPDTQYF
TRBJ1-4,.,TRBV19,TRBD1,TGTGCCAGTAGCCGAACTACAGGGGTTTCAACTAATGAAAAACTGTTTTTT,CASSRTTGVSTNEKLFF
TRBJ2-7,.,TRBV18,TRBD1,TGTGCCAGCTCGGAGGGGGGACAGGGGGCCTACGAGCAGTACTTC,CASSEGGQGAYEQYF
TRBJ2-3,.,TRBV5-4,TRBD2,TGTGCCAGCAGCCCTACTAGCGGGGCTAGCACAGATACGCAGTATTTT,CASSPTSGASTDTQYF
TRBJ2-1,.,TRBV20-1,TRBD2,TGCAGTGCTAGTCGCGGGAGGGGCGATGAGCAGTTCTTC,CSASRGRGDEQFF
TRBJ1-2,.,TRBV29-1,.,TGCAGCGTTGATAAAGGGGGTCATCCCACTCAAAACTATGGCTACACCTTC,CSVDKGGHPTQNYGYTF
TRBJ1-1,.,TRBV19,.,TGTGCCAGCAGCAGGGCCATGAACACTGAAGCTTTCTTT,CASSRAMNTEAFF
TRBJ1-2,.,TRBV28,.,TGTGCCAGCAGCTCCTCGATGTTAGGACAAGGGAACTATGGCTACACCTTC,CASSSSMLGQGNYGYTF
TRBJ2-7,.,TRBV5-1,.,TGCGCCAGCAGCTTGGGGGGCCTGGGAAACTACTACGAGCAGTACTTC,CASSLGGLGNYYEQYF
TRBJ1-5,.,TRBV25-1,.,TGTGCCAGCAGTGGGGGTACAGGGAGTGGCAATCAGCCCCAGCATTTT,CASSGGTGSGNQPQHF
TRBJ1-2,.,TRBV6-5,TRBD1,TGTGCCAGCAGTATAGGACAGGATGGCTATGGCTACACCTTC,CASSIGQDGYGYTF
TRBJ2-5,.,TRBV6-5,.,TGTGCCAGCAGCCAGGGGTTTCAAGAGACCCAGTACTTC,CASSQGFQETQYF
TRBJ2-7,.,TRBV20-1,.,TGCAGTGCTAGTATAGGGGCGTCCGTGCAGTACTTC,CSASIGASVQYF
TRBJ1-1,once,TRBV11-2,.,TGTGCCAGCAGCTTAAAAAACATACAGGAAGCTTTCTTT,CASSLKNIQEAFF
TRBJ2-7,.,TRBV7-2,.,TGTGCCAGCAGCCTCACCAGGGCCGACCCGCGCGGGAAAACGGGGGAGCAGTACTTC,CASSLTRADPRGKTGEQYF
TRBJ2-5,.,TRBV6-5,.,TGTGCCAGCCTCCAAAGCCATAGAGAGACCCAGTACTTC,CASLQSHRETQYF
TRBJ2-3,.,TRBV3-1/TRBV3-2,TRBD1,TGTGCCAGCAGCTGGGGGACAGGGGGCGTGACAGATACGCAGTATTTT,CASSWGTGGVTDTQYF
TRBJ2-2,.,TRBV2,.,TGTGCCAGCAGTGACAGGGGTCACACCGGGGAGCTGTTTTTT,CASSDRGHTGELFF
TRBJ1-5,.,TRBV27,.,TGTGCCAGCAGTTTATTGTCTCAGGCCAATCAGCCCCAGCATTTT,CASSLLSQANQPQHF
TRBJ1-4,.,TRBV5-1,.,TGCGCCAGCAGCTTGGGACAGACCGGCGAAAAACTGTTTTTT,CASSLGQTGEKLFF
TRBJ2-5,.,TRBV24-1,.,TGTGCCACCAGTGACCTGGGGACATCGGAGACCCAGTACTTC,CATSDLGTSETQYF
TRBJ2-7,.,TRBV6-5,.,TGTGCCAGCAGTTACTCCCCTTCCGGCGGCGAGCAGTACTTC,CASSYSPSGGEQYF
TRBJ1-1,.,TRBV14,.,TGTGCCAGCAGGGACAGAACTAAGAACACTGAAGCTTTCTTT,CASRDRTKNTEAFF
TRBJ2-2,.,TRBV29-1,TRBD1,TGCAGCGCAACACCCGGACAGGGGGCTGGCACCGGGGAGCTGTTTTTT,CSATPGQGAGTGELFF
TRBJ2-3,.,TRBV3-1/TRBV3-2,TRBD2,TGTGCCAGCAGCCGGGGACTAGCCTGGAATACGCAGTATTTT,CASSRGLAWNTQYF
TRBJ2-7,.,TRBV5-1,.,TGCGCCAGCAGAGAGGAGGGGCGGCAGTACTTC,CASREEGRQYF
TRBJ1-1,.,TRBV12-5,TRBD1,TGTGCTAGTGGTTTGGCGGTCGGCCAGGGGGCCCCTGAAGCTTTCTTT,CASGLAVGQGAPEAFF
TRBJ1-1,.,TRBV6-1,TRBD1,TGTGCCAGCAGTGAGGACAGGGGGGACACTGAAGCTTTCTTT,CASSEDRGDTEAFF
TRBJ2-1,few,TRBV7-9,.,TGTGCCAGCAGCCCTAATCGGGACTACAATGAGCAGTTCTTC,CASSPNRDYNEQFF
TRBJ2-7,.,TRBV7-7,TRBD1,TGTGCCAGCAGCTTGGGCAGGGGGTCCGAGCAGTACTTC,CASSLGRGSEQYF
TRBJ2-3,.,TRBV7-9,TRBD1,TGTGCCAGCAGCTTGACAGGGTTGGCAGATACGCAGTATTTT,CASSLTGLADTQYF
TRBJ2-7,.,TRBV25-1,.,TGTGCCAGCAGTGAATATGGGGGCCGGATTTCCTACGAGCAGTACTTC,CASSEYGGRISYEQYF
TRBJ2-1,.,TRBV4-1,.,TGCGCCAGCAGCCAAGATTTCGCAGGCTACAATGAGCAGTTCTTC,CASSQDFAGYNEQFF
TRBJ1-1,.,TRBV14,.,TGTGCCAGCAGCCACTTACAGGGACGAGGGAACACTGAAGCTTTCTTT,CASSHLQGRGNTEAFF
TRBJ2-7,.,TRBV5-5,TRBD1,TGTGCCAGCAGCTGGGGGCGGGACAGGGAGATCGAGCAGTACTTC,CASSWGRDREIEQYF
TRBJ1-4,.,TRBV5-4,TRBD1,TGTGCCAGCAGCATCCAACAGGGGAGCACTAATGAAAAACTGTTTTTT,CASSIQQGSTNEKLFF
TRBJ1-4,few,TRBV15,.,TGTGCCACCAGCATCCGGGGGTGGGATGCAACTAATGAAAAACTGTTTTTT,CATSIRGWDATNEKLFF
TRBJ1-4,.,TRBV30,.,TGTGCCTGGAGTGGCCGACAATTTAATGAAAAACTGTTTTTT,CAWSGRQFNEKLFF
TRBJ1-5,once,TRBV27,.,TGTGCCAGCAGTTTATTCGGGTCGGGGGTTACTCAGCCCCAGCATTTT,CASSLFGSGVTQPQHF
TRBJ1-3,.,TRBV5-1,.,TGCGCCAGCAGCTTGGATACGACAGCCCTCCGCTCTGGAAACACCATATATTTT,CASSLDTTALRSGNTIYF
TRBJ1-5,.,TRBV19,.,TGTGCCAGTAGTATAGGGGCTAGGGGCAGACAGCCCCAGCATTTT,CASSIGARGRQPQHF
TRBJ2-3,.,TRBV19,TRBD2,TGTGCCAGTAGTAGAGTAGCGGGAGGCACAGATACGCAGTATTTT,CASSRVAGGTDTQYF
TRBJ2-2,once,TRBV9,.,TGTGCCTCTACCTTGAGGGCAGGGGATAACACCGGGGAGCTGTTTTTT,CASTLRAGDNTGELFF
TRBJ2-2,few,TRBV7-6,.,TGTGCCAGCAGCTTGATTGGGGCAGGGACATCGAACACCGGGGAGCTGTTTTTT,CASSLIGAGTSNTGELFF